This TCR beta chain was recovered during a study of blood T cell repertoires in COVID-19. Sequenced by immunoSEQ multiplex PCR; TCRdb stores in-frame clones only, minus some. This sample has around 140,000 clones, with about nine tenths found just once. This CDR3 is built from 16 residues. The germline gives CDR1 KGHSH, CDR2 LQKENI. V was trimmed by 3 bases and J by 0 bases, leaving 15 bases between them. V and J are TRBV18 and TRBJ2-7, with D perhaps TRBD2 (7 bases). The sequence came from a middle-aged woman who had been exposed to COVID-19. Sequenced: PBMCs or T cells enriched from blood (not recorded which). In nucleotides, the CDR3 is TGTGCCAGCTCACCCGTGAGGGGGGGAAGCTCCTACGAGCAGTACTTC. This sequence encodes CASSPVRGGSSYEQYF.